The following is a TCR beta chain sequence with its context. Its matching antigen is unknown. This sample is part of a study of Ad26.COV2.S vaccination and SARS-CoV-2 variants. Regarding the study as a whole: Vaccine recipients posted higher spike-specific TCR breadth than their placebo counterparts.

Method: immunoSEQ multiplex PCR; TCRdb's copy keeps in-frame clones and lacks some. In the table there are around 450,000 clones, about 90% of which are singletons. Treatment indicated: about 20 received Ad26.COV2.S at low or high dose, single or two shots; a few received placebo; per-sample allocation not given. Vaccine and placebo recipients were sampled on day 63 after the first injection. The CDR3 consists of 13 residues. V dropped 8 bases and J dropped 0; count of bases not matched to a gene: 3. Per the germline V gene, CDR1 is LNHDA and CDR2 is SQIVND (reference sequence). The chain has TRBV19 and TRBJ2-7, with TRBD1 matching 8 bases. The clonotype originates from a person between 18 and 60 years old who received the Ad26.COV2.S COVID-19 vaccine or a placebo. The specimen comprised peripheral blood, sampled in a trial of Ad26.COV2.S vaccine versus placebo. This CDR3 reads CASGTGSSYEQYF. CDR3 coding DNA: TGTGCCAGTGGGACAGGCAGCTCCTACGAGCAGTACTTC. Variable domain in full (rest from reference TRBV19 and TRBJ2-7): DGGITQSPKYLFRKEGQNVTLSCEQNLNHDAMYWYRQDPGQGLRLIYYSQIVNDFQKGDIAEGYSVSREKKESFPLTVTSAQKNPTAFYLCASGTGSSYEQYFGPGTRLTVT.